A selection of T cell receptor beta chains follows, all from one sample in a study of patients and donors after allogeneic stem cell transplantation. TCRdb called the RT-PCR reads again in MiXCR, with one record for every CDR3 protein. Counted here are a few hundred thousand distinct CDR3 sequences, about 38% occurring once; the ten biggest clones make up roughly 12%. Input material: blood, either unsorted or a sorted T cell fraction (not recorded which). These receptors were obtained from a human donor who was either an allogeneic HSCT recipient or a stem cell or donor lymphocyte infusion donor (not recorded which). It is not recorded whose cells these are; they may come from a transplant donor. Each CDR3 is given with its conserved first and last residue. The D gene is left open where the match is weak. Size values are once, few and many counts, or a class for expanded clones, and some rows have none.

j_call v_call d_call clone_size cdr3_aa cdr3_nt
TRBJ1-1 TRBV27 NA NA CASSDIEGTEAFF TGTGCCAGCAGCGACATCGAGGGCACTGAAGCTTTCTTT
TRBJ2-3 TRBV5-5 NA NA CASSPEGGRKMVGTQYF TGTGCCAGCAGCCCGGAAGGTGGGCGGAAAATGGTTGGTACGCAGTATTTT
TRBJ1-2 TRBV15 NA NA CATSRDGGRGDGYTF TGTGCCACCAGCAGAGATGGGGGGCGCGGCGATGGCTACACCTTC
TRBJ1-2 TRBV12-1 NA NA CASSFARPLNYTF TGTGCCAGCAGCTTTGCGAGGCCTCTGAACTACACCTTC
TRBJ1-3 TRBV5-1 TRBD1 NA CASSTDRADPIYF TGCGCCAGCAGCACGGACAGGGCGGACCCCATATATTTT
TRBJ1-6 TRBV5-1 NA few CASSLEASNSPLHF TGCGCCAGCAGCTTGGAAGCCAGCAATTCACCCCTCCACTTT
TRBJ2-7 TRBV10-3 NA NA CAISESLTPQPLF TGTGCCATCAGTGAGTCGTTAACGCCCCAGCCCCTCTTC
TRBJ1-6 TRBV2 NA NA CASRRAPDSPLHF TGTGCCAGCAGGAGGGCTCCAGATTCACCCCTCCACTTT
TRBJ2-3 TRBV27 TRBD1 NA CASSLGTGPTDTQYF TGTGCCAGCAGCCTCGGGACAGGCCCAACAGATACGCAGTATTTT
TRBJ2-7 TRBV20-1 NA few CSARLSGPIYEQYF TGCAGTGCTAGACTTAGTGGACCCATATACGAGCAGTACTTC
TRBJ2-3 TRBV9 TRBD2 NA CASSVSSGGWDTQYF TGTGCCAGCAGCGTATCCAGCGGGGGGTGGGATACGCAGTATTTT
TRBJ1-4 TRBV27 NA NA CASSPWTGNEKLFF TGTGCCAGCAGCCCCTGGACGGGCAATGAAAAACTGTTTTTT
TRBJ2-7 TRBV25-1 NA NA CASSHPGGRGYEQYF TGTGCCAGCTCTCATCCGGGGGGCCGAGGGTACGAGCAGTACTTC
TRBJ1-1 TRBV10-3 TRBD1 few CAITERGQVNTEAFF TGTGCCATCACCGAACGAGGACAGGTGAACACTGAAGCTTTCTTT
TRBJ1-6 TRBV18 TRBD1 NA CASSRTGGFSPLHF TGTGCCAGCTCCCGGACAGGGGGCTTTTCCCCCCTCCACTTT
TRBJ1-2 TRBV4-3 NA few CASSQGVVVHYGYTF TGCGCCAGCAGCCAAGGGGTAGTCGTCCACTATGGCTACACCTTC
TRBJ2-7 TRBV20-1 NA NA CSTPSRAPEQYF TGCAGTACACCTTCGAGGGCTCCCGAGCAGTACTTC
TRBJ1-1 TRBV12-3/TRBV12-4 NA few CASRGPKFGVTEAFF TGTGCCAGCAGGGGTCCTAAATTTGGAGTTACTGAAGCTTTCTTT
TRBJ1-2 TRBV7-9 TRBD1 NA CASSLGGQNYGYTF TGTGCCAGCAGCTTAGGGGGACAGAACTATGGCTACACCTTC
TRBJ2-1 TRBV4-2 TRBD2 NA CASSQEGLAAYNEQFF TGTGCCAGCAGCCAAGAGGGACTAGCGGCCTACAATGAGCAGTTCTTC
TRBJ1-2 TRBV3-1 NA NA CASSPGTENYGYTF TGTGCCAGCAGCCCCGGGACGGAGAACTATGGCTACACCTTC
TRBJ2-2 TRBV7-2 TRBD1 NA CASSFLNRGRGELFF TGTGCCAGCAGCTTCCTCAATAGGGGGCGCGGGGAGCTGTTTTTT
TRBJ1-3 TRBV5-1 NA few CASSRAGDGNTIYF TGCGCCAGCAGTCGCGCAGGAGATGGAAACACCATATATTTT
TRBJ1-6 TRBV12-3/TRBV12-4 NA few CASSLGVGQQGKSPLHF TGTGCCAGCAGTTTAGGGGTCGGACAGCAGGGAAAGTCACCCCTCCACTTT
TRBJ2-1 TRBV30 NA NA CAWSGHFLPYNEQFF TGTGCCTGGAGTGGACATTTTCTTCCCTACAATGAGCAGTTCTTC
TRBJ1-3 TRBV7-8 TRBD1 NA CASSSGGFTDTIYF TGTGCCAGCAGCTCAGGGGGATTTACCGACACCATATATTTT
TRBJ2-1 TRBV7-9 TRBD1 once CASSNRGTGHYNEQFF TGTGCCAGCAGCAACCGAGGGACAGGCCATTACAATGAGCAGTTCTTC
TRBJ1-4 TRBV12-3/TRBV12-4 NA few CASTPGGGEKLFF TGTGCCAGCACCCCTGGGGGGGGTGAAAAACTGTTTTTT
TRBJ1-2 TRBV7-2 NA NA CASSLSSGSTYYGYTF TGTGCCAGCAGCTTATCATCCGGGTCCACCTACTATGGCTACACCTTC
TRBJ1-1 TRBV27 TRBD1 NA CASRQGAGTEAFF TGTGCCAGCAGACAGGGGGCAGGAACTGAAGCTTTCTTT
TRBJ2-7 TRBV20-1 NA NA CSASISGGRRSEQYF TGCAGTGCTAGTATCAGTGGGGGCCGGCGAAGCGAGCAGTACTTC